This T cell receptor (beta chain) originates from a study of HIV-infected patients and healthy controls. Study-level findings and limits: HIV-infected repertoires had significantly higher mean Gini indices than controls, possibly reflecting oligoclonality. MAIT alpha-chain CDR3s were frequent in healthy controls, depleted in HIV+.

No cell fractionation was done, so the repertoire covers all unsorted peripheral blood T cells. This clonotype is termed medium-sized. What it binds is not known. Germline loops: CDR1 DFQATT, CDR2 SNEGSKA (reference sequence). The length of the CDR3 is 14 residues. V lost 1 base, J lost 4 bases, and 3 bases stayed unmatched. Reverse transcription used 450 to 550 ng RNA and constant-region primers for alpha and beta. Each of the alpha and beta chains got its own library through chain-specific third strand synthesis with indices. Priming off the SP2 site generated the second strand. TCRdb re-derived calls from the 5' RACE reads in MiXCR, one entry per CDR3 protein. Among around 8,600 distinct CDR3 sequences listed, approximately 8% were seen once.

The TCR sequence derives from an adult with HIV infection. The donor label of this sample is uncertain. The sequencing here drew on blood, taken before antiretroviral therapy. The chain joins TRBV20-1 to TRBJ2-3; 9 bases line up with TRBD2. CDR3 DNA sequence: TGCAGTGCTAGAGCCGAGCGGGAGGCAGATACGCAGTATTTT. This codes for CSARAEREADTQYF.